This T cell receptor beta chain was identified in a study of blood T cell repertoires in COVID-19. V lost 5 bases and J lost 0; bases outside the gene matches: 5. The CDR3 is 15 amino acids. Germline-derived CDR1 and CDR2 are SEHNR and FQNEAQ (reference sequence). Source study methods: From reference gene primer amplification, estimates of nucleated cell counts were derived. The table came from immunoSEQ multiplex PCR; TCRdb's copy has only in-frame clones and leaves some out. The V and J calls and clone size were taken over from that table, and D and trimming were inferred from the DNA. The table includes 160,000 or so clones, around nine tenths detected once.

The clonotype originates from a woman in her seventies with COVID-19, enrolled during active disease. V usage is TRBV7-9 and J usage is TRBJ2-3, with 7 bases matching TRBD2. Specimen: peripheral blood. The chain's CDR3 is CASSQGLVSTDTQYF. The CDR3, as DNA: TGTGCCAGCAGCCAAGGACTAGTTAGCACAGATACGCAGTATTTT.